A selection of T cell receptor beta chains follows, all from one sample in a study of T cell clonotyping in hematopoietic cell transplantation. TCRdb's copy holds only in-frame clones and misses some; the assay was immunoSEQ multiplex PCR. The sample records roughly 9,000 clones, under 85% being singletons. The sample in question was PBMCs, obtained at the time of graft-versus-host disease after allogeneic stem cell transplant. The receptors come from a male patient aged 55-69 years who had an allogeneic stem cell transplant from an unrelated donor, so the T cells may come from the graft donor. Some clones in this sample may be carry-over from other donors' samples. The CDR3 runs from the conserved cysteine through the conserved F or W. Each record gives: V gene, clone size, D gene, J gene, CDR3 protein, CDR3 DNA. A D gene is named only where the DNA matches it firmly. Rows give clone size only sometimes, using once, few, many, or a class for an expanded clone.

>TRBV5-3|few|.|TRBJ1-2
CATYYGYTF
TGTGCCACCTACTATGGCTACACCTTC
>TRBV5-4|.|TRBD1|TRBJ1-6
CASSTADRGINSPLHF
TGTGCCAGCAGCACAGCAGACAGGGGGATTAATTCACCCCTCCACTTT
>TRBV5-1|.|TRBD2|TRBJ2-7
CASSPLGIRRGAYEQYF
TGCGCCAGCAGCCCCTTAGGTATCAGGCGGGGGGCTTACGAGCAGTACTTC
>TRBV6-5|.|.|TRBJ2-7
CASRKVVGNYEQYF
TGTGCCAGCAGAAAGGTGGTAGGGAACTACGAGCAGTACTTC
>TRBV6-5|.|TRBD1|TRBJ2-1
CASGQGSEQFF
TGTGCCAGCGGACAGGGAAGCGAGCAGTTCTTC
>TRBV19|.|TRBD1|TRBJ1-1
CASSILSTGGRAFF
TGTGCCAGTAGTATTCTCTCTACAGGGGGCAGAGCTTTCTTT
>TRBV4-3|.|TRBD1|TRBJ2-3
CASSQVSGQGTDTQYF
TGCGCCAGCAGCCAAGTTTCGGGACAGGGCACAGATACGCAGTATTTT
>TRBV29-1|.|TRBD2|TRBJ2-3
CSVEDPAGDTDTQYF
TGCAGCGTTGAAGACCCAGCGGGGGACACAGATACGCAGTATTTT
>TRBV7-3|.|.|TRBJ1-3
CASSLRVPGRRNTIYF
TGTGCCAGCAGCTTAAGAGTACCGGGACGAAGAAACACCATATATTTT
>TRBV29-1|.|.|TRBJ1-2
CSVEEGTLYGYTF
TGCAGCGTTGAGGAGGGTACCCTATATGGCTACACCTTC
>TRBV6-5|.|TRBD2|TRBJ2-3
CAINSGVTDTQYF
TGTGCCATCAATAGCGGGGTTACAGATACGCAGTATTTT
>TRBV25-1|.|TRBD1|TRBJ1-2
CASSTRRGQGGYGYTF
TGTGCCAGCAGCACCCGGAGGGGACAGGGTGGCTATGGCTACACCTTC
>TRBV5-1|.|TRBD1|TRBJ1-2
CASSHDRGYGYTF
TGCGCCAGCAGCCACGACAGGGGCTATGGCTACACCTTC
>TRBV14|.|.|TRBJ2-1
CASSQARGRNEQFF
TGTGCCAGCAGCCAAGCTCGGGGGCGAAATGAGCAGTTCTTC
>TRBV5-6|few|TRBD1|TRBJ2-2
CASSQTTGVGELFF
TGTGCCAGCAGCCAAACCACAGGGGTAGGGGAGCTGTTTTTT
>TRBV4-1|.|.|TRBJ1-6
CASSQEVSGQLNSPLHF
TGCGCCAGCAGCCAAGAAGTTAGTGGACAGCTCAATTCACCCCTCCACTTT
>TRBV6-6|.|.|TRBJ1-1
CASIRVLGTEAFF
TGTGCCAGCATACGGGTTTTAGGGACTGAAGCTTTCTTT
>TRBV10-3|.|.|TRBJ1-2
CAISEDSHYGYTF
TGTGCCATCAGTGAGGACAGTCACTATGGCTACACCTTC
>TRBV4-3|.|TRBD2|TRBJ2-7
CASSQDPSGGYEQYF
TGCGCCAGCAGCCAAGACCCTAGCGGGGGCTACGAGCAGTACTTC
>TRBV19|.|.|TRBJ2-7
CASKGPSHEQYF
TGTGCCAGCAAGGGGCCTAGCCACGAGCAGTACTTC
>TRBV2|.|.|TRBJ1-5
CASSESKGGWQPQHF
TGTGCCAGCAGTGAAAGTAAAGGGGGTTGGCAGCCCCAGCATTTT
>TRBV9|large|.|TRBJ1-3
CASSVEGRDTIYF
TGTGCCAGCAGCGTAGAGGGCCGAGACACCATATATTTT
>TRBV7-2|.|TRBD1|TRBJ1-5
CASSFRQGSQPQHF
TGTGCCAGCAGCTTCCGACAGGGAAGTCAGCCCCAGCATTTT
>TRBV11-2|.|.|TRBJ1-1
CASSLGVLNTEAFF
TGTGCCAGCAGCCTAGGGGTTTTGAACACTGAAGCTTTCTTT
>TRBV7-2|.|.|TRBJ1-1
CASSLWREGNTEAFF
TGTGCCAGCAGCTTATGGCGGGAGGGGAACACTGAAGCTTTCTTT
>TRBV7-2|.|.|TRBJ2-5
CASSLAAVPGETQYF
TGTGCCAGCAGCTTAGCGGCCGTCCCAGGGGAGACCCAGTACTTC
>TRBV6-5|.|.|TRBJ1-1
CASRRQGGTEAFF
TGTGCCAGCAGGCGTCAGGGAGGCACTGAAGCTTTCTTT
>TRBV5-1|.|.|TRBJ1-4
CASRLGGRNEKLFF
TGCGCCAGCAGGCTCGGGGGCCGTAATGAAAAACTGTTTTTT
>TRBV11-2|.|.|TRBJ2-7
CASSPLFADEQYF
TGTGCCAGCAGTCCTCTCTTTGCCGACGAGCAGTACTTC
>TRBV2|.|TRBD2|TRBJ2-1
CASRYSGGYNEQFF
TGTGCCAGCAGATATAGCGGGGGCTACAATGAGCAGTTCTTC
>TRBV5-8|.|.|TRBJ2-7
CASSSEFRAYEQYF
TGTGCCAGCAGCTCGGAATTCAGGGCTTACGAGCAGTACTTC
>TRBV6-1|.|.|TRBJ2-3
CASSEGSHYTDTQYF
TGTGCCAGCAGTGAAGGGTCACACTACACAGATACGCAGTATTTT
>TRBV27|.|.|TRBJ2-7
CASSSPRWGNEQYF
TGTGCCAGCAGTTCCCCACGTTGGGGTAACGAGCAGTACTTC
>TRBV19|.|TRBD1|TRBJ2-5
CASRKTGLETQYF
TGTGCCAGTAGAAAGACAGGGTTGGAGACCCAGTACTTC
>TRBV5-1|.|.|TRBJ1-6
CASSLEGDSPLHF
TGCGCCAGCAGCTTGGAAGGAGACTCACCCCTCCACTTT
>TRBV10-3|.|.|TRBJ1-1
CATWDRLRRATEAFF
TGTGCCACGTGGGACCGTTTGAGGCGAGCCACTGAAGCTTTCTTT
>TRBV7-9|large|TRBD1|TRBJ1-2
CASSSADDRGSGYTF
TGTGCCAGCAGCTCTGCAGACGACAGGGGTAGTGGCTACACCTTC
>TRBV20-1|.|.|TRBJ2-3
CSAPALGTQYF
TGCAGTGCCCCCGCTTTAGGTACGCAGTATTTT
>TRBV6-1|once|.|TRBJ2-3
CASSAGLPGLSTDTQYF
TGTGCCAGCAGTGCGGGTCTTCCGGGACTCAGCACAGATACGCAGTATTTT
>TRBV6-5|.|TRBD1|TRBJ1-1
CASSGPGQGRTEAFF
TGTGCCAGCAGTGGACCGGGACAGGGGCGCACTGAAGCTTTCTTT